The text below deals with one T cell receptor beta chain. This sample was included in a study of identical twins. The germline CDR1 and CDR2 sequences are MNHEY and SVGEGT. The CDR3 has 15 amino acids. V was pared by 0 bases and J by 5 bases, with 14 bases between. One entry per CDR3 protein, called by TCRdb with MiXCR from the 5' RACE reads. The sample yields about 690,000 distinct CDR3 sequences, 21% seen once. A further study also used this sample, focusing on T cells expressing NK-cell markers.

The sequence was collected from a woman aged 18-29 years in good health. The rearrangement links TRBV6-2 or TRBV6-3 to TRBJ2-7; D not resolved. Sequencing used PBMCs. This chain's CDR3 is CASSYSNLRVNEQYF. CDR3 DNA sequence: TGTGCCAGCAGTTACTCGAATCTGCGTGTCAACGAGCAGTACTTC.